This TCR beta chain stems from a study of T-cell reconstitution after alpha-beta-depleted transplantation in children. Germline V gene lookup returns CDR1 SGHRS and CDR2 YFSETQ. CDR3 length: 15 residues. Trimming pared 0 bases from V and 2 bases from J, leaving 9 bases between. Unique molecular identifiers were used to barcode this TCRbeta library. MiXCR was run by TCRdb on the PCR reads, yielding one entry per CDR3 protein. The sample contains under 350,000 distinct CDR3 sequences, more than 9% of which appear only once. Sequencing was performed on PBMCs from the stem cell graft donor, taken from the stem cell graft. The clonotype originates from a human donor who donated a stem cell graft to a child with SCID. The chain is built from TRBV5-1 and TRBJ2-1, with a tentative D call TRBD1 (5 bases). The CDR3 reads CASSLDRTTYNEQFF. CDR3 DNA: TGCGCCAGCAGCTTGGACAGGACCACCTACAATGAGCAGTTCTTC.